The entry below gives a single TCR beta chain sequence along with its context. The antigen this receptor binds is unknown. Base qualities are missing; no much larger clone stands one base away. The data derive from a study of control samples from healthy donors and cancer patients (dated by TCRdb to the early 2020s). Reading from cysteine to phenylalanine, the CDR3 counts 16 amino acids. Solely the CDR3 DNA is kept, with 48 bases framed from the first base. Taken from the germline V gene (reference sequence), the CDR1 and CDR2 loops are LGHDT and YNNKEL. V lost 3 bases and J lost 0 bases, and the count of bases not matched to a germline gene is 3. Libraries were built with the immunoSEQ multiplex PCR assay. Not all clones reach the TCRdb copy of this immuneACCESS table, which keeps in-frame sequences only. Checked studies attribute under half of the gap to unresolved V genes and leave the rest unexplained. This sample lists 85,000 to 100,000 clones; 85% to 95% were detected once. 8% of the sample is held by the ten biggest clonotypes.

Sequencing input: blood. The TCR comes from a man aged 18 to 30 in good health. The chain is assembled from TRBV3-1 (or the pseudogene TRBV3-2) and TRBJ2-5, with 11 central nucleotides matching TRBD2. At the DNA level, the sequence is TGTGCCAGCAGCCAGGAGGGACTAGCGGACCAAGAGACCCAGTACTTC. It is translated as CASSQEGLADQETQYF.